Each of the 14 T cell receptor beta chains below was sequenced from the same sample in a study of blood T cell repertoires in COVID-19. The data were produced by immunoSEQ multiplex PCR, yet TCRdb's version contains in-frame clones alone and is incomplete. This table has 300,000 or so clones, approximately 86% appearing once. Sequenced sample: peripheral blood. These receptors were collected from a woman in her forties or fifties with active or convalescent COVID-19.

The rearrangement uses TRBV7-3 and TRBJ2-7; TRBD2 is a possible D gene (6 bases). Per germline, CDR1 SGHTA and CDR2 FQGTGA. Trimming took 2 bases from V and 4 from J, leaving 15 bases between them. The CDR3 extends over 15 amino acids. The CDR3 loop is CASSLSAGAQYEQYF. CDR3 coding DNA: TGTGCCAGCAGCTTATCAGCGGGCGCTCAGTACGAGCAGTACTTC.

The rearrangement uses TRBV6-5 and TRBJ1-1; D uncertain. The germline V gene encodes CDR1 MNHEY and CDR2 SVGAGI. Trimming cost V 6 bases and J 5 bases, with 19 bases left between them. This CDR3 region has 15 residues. The CDR3 region is CASRLSQRAYTEAFF. The CDR3 DNA reads TGTGCCAGCAGACTCTCCCAGAGGGCCTATACTGAAGCTTTCTTT.

This clone was counted a single time. This chain uses TRBV27 with TRBJ2-4; TRBD2 might be the D (6 bases). The CDR3 consists of 15 residues. Deletions cut 7 bases from V and 1 base from J, with 14 bases between. The germline V gene has CDR1 MNHEY and CDR2 SMNVEV (reference sequence). The CDR3 here is CASTPVGGAKNIQYF. CDR3 DNA: TGTGCCAGCACCCCGGTCGGAGGGGCCAAAAACATTCAGTACTTC.

This clone was counted between two and nine times. The V gene is TRBV5-1, the J gene TRBJ2-3, with no clear D. Looked up from germline, CDR1 is SGHRS and CDR2 is YFSETQ. V lost 0 bases to trimming and J lost 6 bases, with 8 bases between them. There are 13 residues in the CDR3. The CDR3 DNA reads as TGCGCCAGCAGCTTGGGTGAGGCGGATACGCAGTATTTT. It specifies CASSLGEADTQYF.

This chain joins TRBV5-4 and TRBJ2-7, with 13 nucleotides matching TRBD2. J gave up 3 bases and V 4 bases, and 4 bases lay outside the gene matches. Germline V gene sequence: CDR1 SGHNT, CDR2 YYREEE (reference sequence). The CDR3 runs 15 residues. The CDR3 is CASSGTSGTFYEQYF. The CDR3 DNA reads TGTGCCAGCAGCGGGACTAGCGGGACATTCTACGAGCAGTACTTC.

J is TRBJ1-6 and V is TRBV28, with no clear D. Germline V gene sequence: CDR1 MDHEN, CDR2 SYDVKM. V was shortened by 1 base and J by 7 bases, with 5 bases between the two germline ends. The CDR3 spans 13 residues. CDR3 DNA sequence: TGTGCCAGCAGTTTATCCGAGAATTCACCCCTCCACTTT. It translates to CASSLSENSPLHF.

This clone turned up a few times. The rearrangement uses TRBV27 and TRBJ1-1; D is possibly TRBD1 (5 bases). Germline CDR1 MNHEY, CDR2 SMNVEV (reference sequence). The CDR3 consists of 12 residues. The V end lost 5 bases, the J end lost 4 bases, and 8 bases lay between the germline ends. CDR3 sequence: CASSQRGTEAFF. In nucleotides, the CDR3 is TGTGCCAGCAGTCAAAGGGGCACTGAAGCTTTCTTT.

The rearrangement uses TRBV28 and TRBJ2-7; a possible D gene is TRBD2 (7 bases). CDR1 and CDR2 (germline): MDHEN, SYDVKM. This CDR3 spans 15 amino acids. The V and J ends lost 7 bases and 0 bases respectively, with 16 bases between them. This CDR3 is CASIGGGRLSYEQYF. The DNA of the CDR3 is TGTGCCAGCATCGGCGGGGGCCGCCTCTCCTACGAGCAGTACTTC.

This chain links TRBV11-2 with TRBJ1-1; D not certain. Germline loops: CDR1 SGHAT, CDR2 FQNNGV. CDR3 size: 13 residues. Trimming left V 5 bases short and J 0 bases short, with 7 bases between. The CDR3 region is CASSPSLNTEAFF. The DNA for the CDR3 is TGTGCCAGCAGCCCTAGCCTGAACACTGAAGCTTTCTTT.

A remark on this clone: A read error may explain this, as a much larger clone is one base away. The identical CDR3 is also encoded by other nucleotide sequences in the sample. V usage is TRBV27 and J usage is TRBJ2-1; 9 positions agree with TRBD2. V shed 2 bases, J shed 7 bases, and the junction held 6 bases outside the gene matches. There are 15 residues in the CDR3. Germline CDR1 and CDR2: MNHEY and SMNVEV (reference sequence). The CDR3 loop reads CASSLLAGGGNEQFF. The DNA for the CDR3 is TGTGCCAGCAGTTTACTCGCGGGAGGGGGAAATGAGCAGTTCTTC.

The chain is built from TRBV5-1 and TRBJ2-2, with 10 nucleotides matching TRBD2. The CDR3 loop spans 16 amino acids. Germline V gives CDR1 SGHRS, CDR2 YFSETQ. The V and J ends lost 3 bases and 1 base, in that order; junction bases with no gene match: 3. The CDR3 here is CASSSRLAGNTGELFF. CDR3 bases: TGCGCCAGCAGCTCGAGACTAGCGGGGAACACCGGGGAGCTGTTTTTT.

The CDR3 DNA follows: TGCAGTGCTAGTGTTCTAGTGGCGGGTGAAGCTTTCTTT. As protein: CSASVLVAGEAFF. V and J are TRBV20-1 and TRBJ1-1, with no clear D. With 3 bases removed from V and 7 bases from J, the gap between germline ends came to 15 bases. Germline CDR1 and CDR2: DFQATT and SNEGSKA (reference sequence). The CDR3 is made up of 13 amino acids.

This rearrangement joins TRBV6-1 to TRBJ2-3; 9 bases are shared with TRBD1. CDR3 size: 17 residues. CDR1 and CDR2 (germline): MNHNS, SASEGT. After removal of 2 bases from V and 2 bases from J, the junction contained 8 bases not matched to a gene. Written as DNA, the CDR3 is TGTGCCAGCAGTGAATTCTTGACAGGGGGTTCCACAGATACGCAGTATTTT. Translating gives CASSEFLTGGSTDTQYF.

V usage is TRBV4-1 and J usage is TRBJ2-4, with D tentatively TRBD2 (5 bases). V was clipped by 2 bases and J by 7 bases, with 15 bases between them. Germline-derived CDR1 and CDR2 are MGHRA and YSYEKL. The CDR3 is made up of 15 amino acids. The DNA of the CDR3 is TGCGCCAGCAGCCAAAGCGTAGGCGGGTGGAACATTCAGTACTTC. This translates into CASSQSVGGWNIQYF.